This T cell receptor beta chain originates from a study of blood T cell repertoires in COVID-19. In the study overall: Spain, Italy and the United States supplied samples that represented acute and convalescent COVID-19. PBMCs, B-cell-depleted T cells, or T cells were the source of the cDNA or gDNA that made up the material.

Under the authors' procedure: Amplification from reference gene primers served as the basis for estimated nucleated cell counts. Generated by immunoSEQ multiplex PCR, the TCRdb table keeps only in-frame clones and is missing some. The D gene and trimming were derived from the DNA, and the V and J assignments and clone size from that table. There are some 250,000 clones in the sample; around 83% occur only once, and roughly 8.7% lies in the top ten. The germline V gene encodes CDR1 MDHEN and CDR2 SYDVKM. The ends were cut back, 6 bases at V and 4 bases at J, with 19 bases in the middle. The CDR3 length is 16 residues.

V usage is TRBV28 and J usage is TRBJ1-5; tentatively, D is TRBD1 (5 bases). This sequence originates from a man aged 40-49 years with active or convalescent COVID-19. Specimen: peripheral blood. The CDR3 region has the DNA TGTGCCAGCAGCTCCAGCACAAGGGGACTTAATCAGCCCCAGCATTTT. This codes for CASSSSTRGLNQPQHF.